This T cell receptor beta chain was documented in a study of blood T cells in healthy people across ages. Next came a second PCR, run for roughly 6 to 11 cycles, which used a sample-barcoded 5' primer along with a J-beta primer mix. Per-sample output comprised a minimum of 3 million paired-end reads containing CDR3. A single record per CDR3 protein comes from TCRdb applying MiXCR to the 5' RACE reads. This table has roughly 1,100,000 distinct CDR3 sequences, under 30% appearing once. CDR3 size: 13 residues. In addition, the sample was reused for a study of T cells of mothers and their children.

Input material: blood. The source of this sequence is a girl aged 2-10 years in good health. This chain connects TRBV12-3 or TRBV12-4 to TRBJ2-5, with D perhaps TRBD1 (5 bases). The end of the DNA is better explained by TRBJ2-7, so the J call may be wrong. CDR3 nucleotide sequence: TGTGCCAGCAGTGCAGGGTCTACCCACGAGCAGTACTTC. Its protein is CASSAGSTHEQYF.